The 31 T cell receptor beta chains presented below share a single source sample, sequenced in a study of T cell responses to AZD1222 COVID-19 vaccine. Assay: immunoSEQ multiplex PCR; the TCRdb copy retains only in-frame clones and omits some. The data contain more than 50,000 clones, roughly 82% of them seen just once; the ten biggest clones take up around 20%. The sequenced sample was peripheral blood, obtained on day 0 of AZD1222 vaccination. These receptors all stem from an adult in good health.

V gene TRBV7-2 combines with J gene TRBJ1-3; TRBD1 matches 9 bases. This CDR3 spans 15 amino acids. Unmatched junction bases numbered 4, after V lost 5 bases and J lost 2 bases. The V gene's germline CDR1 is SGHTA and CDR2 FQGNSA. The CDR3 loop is CASSMRQGAGNTIYF. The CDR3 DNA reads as TGTGCCAGCAGCATGAGACAGGGGGCTGGAAACACCATATATTTT.

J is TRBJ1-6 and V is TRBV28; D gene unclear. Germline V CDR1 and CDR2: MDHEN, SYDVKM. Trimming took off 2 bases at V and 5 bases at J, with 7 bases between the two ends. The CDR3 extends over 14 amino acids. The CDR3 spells CASSLGQNNSPLHF. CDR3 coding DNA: TGTGCCAGCAGTTTAGGGCAGAATAATTCACCCCTCCACTTT.

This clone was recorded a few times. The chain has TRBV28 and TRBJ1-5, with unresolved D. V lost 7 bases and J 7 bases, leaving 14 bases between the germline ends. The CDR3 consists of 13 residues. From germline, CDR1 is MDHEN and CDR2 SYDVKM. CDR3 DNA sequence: TGTGCCAGCACCATACACGGAGGGCAGCCCCAGCATTTT. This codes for CASTIHGGQPQHF.

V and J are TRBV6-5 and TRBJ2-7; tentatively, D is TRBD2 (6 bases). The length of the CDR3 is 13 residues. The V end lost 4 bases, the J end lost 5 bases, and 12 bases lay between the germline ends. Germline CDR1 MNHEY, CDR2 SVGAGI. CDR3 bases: TGTGCCAGCAGTTCCCCGACTAGTAACGAGCAGTACGTC. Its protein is CASSSPTSNEQYV.

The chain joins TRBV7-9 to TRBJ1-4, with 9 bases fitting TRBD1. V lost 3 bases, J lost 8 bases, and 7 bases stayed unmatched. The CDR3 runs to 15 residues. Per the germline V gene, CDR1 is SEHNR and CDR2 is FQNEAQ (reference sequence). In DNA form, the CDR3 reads TGTGCCAGCAGCTTTCCACAGGGGGCACAGGAAAAACTGTTTTTT. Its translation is CASSFPQGAQEKLFF.

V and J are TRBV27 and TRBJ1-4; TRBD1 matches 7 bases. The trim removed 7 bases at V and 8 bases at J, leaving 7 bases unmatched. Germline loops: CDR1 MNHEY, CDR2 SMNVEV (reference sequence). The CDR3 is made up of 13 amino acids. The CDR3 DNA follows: TGTGCCAGCACGGGGAGGGGGCAAGAAAAACTGTTTTTT. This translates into CASTGRGQEKLFF.

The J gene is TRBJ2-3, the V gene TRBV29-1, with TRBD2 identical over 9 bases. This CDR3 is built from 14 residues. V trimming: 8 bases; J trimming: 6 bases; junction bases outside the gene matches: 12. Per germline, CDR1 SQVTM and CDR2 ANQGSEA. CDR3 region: CSTDSGGRVDTQYF. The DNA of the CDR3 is TGCAGCACAGATAGCGGGGGAAGGGTGGATACGCAGTATTTT.

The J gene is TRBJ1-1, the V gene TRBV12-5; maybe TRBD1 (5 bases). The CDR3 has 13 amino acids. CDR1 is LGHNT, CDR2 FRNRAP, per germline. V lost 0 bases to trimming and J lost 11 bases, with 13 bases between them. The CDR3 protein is CASGLVGDRSAFF. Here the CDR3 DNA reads TGTGCTAGTGGTTTGGTAGGAGACAGATCCGCTTTCTTT.

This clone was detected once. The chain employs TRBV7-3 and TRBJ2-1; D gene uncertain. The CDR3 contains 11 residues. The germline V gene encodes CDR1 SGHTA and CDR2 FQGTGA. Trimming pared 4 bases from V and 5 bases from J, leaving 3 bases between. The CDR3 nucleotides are TGTGCCAGCAGCTCGGACAATGAGCAGTTCTTC. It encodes CASSSDNEQFF.

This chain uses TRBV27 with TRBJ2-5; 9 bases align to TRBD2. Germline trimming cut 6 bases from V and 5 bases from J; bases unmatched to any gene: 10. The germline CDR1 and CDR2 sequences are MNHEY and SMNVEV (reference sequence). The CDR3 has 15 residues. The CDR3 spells CASSQRGLALETQYF. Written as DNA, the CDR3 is TGTGCCAGCAGCCAGCGGGGACTAGCTTTGGAGACCCAGTACTTC.

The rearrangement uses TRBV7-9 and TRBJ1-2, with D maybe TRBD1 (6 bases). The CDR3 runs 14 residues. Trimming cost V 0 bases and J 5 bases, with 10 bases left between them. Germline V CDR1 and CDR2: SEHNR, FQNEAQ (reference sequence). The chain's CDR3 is CASSLAGGDYGYTF. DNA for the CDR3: TGTGCCAGCAGCTTAGCTGGGGGCGATTATGGCTACACCTTC.

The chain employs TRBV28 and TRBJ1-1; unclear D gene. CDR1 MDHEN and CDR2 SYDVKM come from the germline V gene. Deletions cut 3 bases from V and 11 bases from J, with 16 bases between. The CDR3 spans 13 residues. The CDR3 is CASSLASPVRAFF. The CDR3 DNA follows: TGTGCCAGCAGTTTGGCCAGCCCGGTACGCGCTTTCTTT.

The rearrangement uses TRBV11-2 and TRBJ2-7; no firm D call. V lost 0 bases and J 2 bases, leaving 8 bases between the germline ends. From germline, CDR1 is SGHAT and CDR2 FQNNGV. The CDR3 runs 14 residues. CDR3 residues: CASSLDLTAYEQYF. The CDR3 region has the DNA TGTGCCAGCAGCTTAGATTTGACCGCCTACGAGCAGTACTTC.

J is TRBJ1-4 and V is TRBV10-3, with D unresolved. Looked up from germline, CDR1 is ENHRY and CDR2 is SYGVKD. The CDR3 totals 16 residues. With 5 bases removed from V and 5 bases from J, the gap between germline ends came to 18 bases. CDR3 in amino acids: CAISSMRSRENEKLFF. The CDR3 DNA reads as TGTGCCATCAGTTCGATGCGCTCGAGGGAAAATGAAAAACTGTTTTTT.

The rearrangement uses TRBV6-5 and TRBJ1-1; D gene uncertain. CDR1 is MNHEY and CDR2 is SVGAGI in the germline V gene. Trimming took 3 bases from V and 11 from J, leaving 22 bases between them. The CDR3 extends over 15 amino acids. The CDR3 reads CASSYSWDISIGAFF. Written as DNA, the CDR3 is TGTGCCAGCAGTTATTCGTGGGATATCTCGATTGGGGCTTTCTTT.

CDR3 sequence (DNA): TGTGCCAGCAGCTCGCTGACAAGCATAGCCGCGGATACGCAGTATTTT. Amino acid sequence: CASSSLTSIAADTQYF. The genes are TRBV5-4 and TRBJ2-3; D uncertain. The CDR3 totals 16 residues. The germline V gene encodes CDR1 SGHNT and CDR2 YYREEE (reference sequence). V lost 3 bases and J 6 bases, leaving 20 bases between the germline ends.

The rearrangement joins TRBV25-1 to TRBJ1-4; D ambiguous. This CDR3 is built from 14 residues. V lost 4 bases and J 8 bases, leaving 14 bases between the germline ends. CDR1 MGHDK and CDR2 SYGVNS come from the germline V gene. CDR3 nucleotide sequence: TGTGCCAGCAGTGTGGCCCCGTTTCAGGAAAAACTGTTTTTT. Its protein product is CASSVAPFQEKLFF.

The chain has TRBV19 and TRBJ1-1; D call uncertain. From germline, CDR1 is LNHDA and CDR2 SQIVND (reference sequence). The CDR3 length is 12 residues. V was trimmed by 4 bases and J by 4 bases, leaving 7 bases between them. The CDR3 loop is CASSTGSTEAFF. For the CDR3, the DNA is TGTGCCAGTAGTACCGGGAGCACTGAAGCTTTCTTT.

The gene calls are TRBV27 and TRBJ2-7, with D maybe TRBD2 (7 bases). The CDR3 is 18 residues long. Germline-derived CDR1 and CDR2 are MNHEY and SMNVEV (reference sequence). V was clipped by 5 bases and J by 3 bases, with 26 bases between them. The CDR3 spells CASSRGVYSGVVLYEQYF. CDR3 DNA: TGTGCCAGCAGTCGGGGGGTGTATTCAGGGGTGGTGCTCTACGAGCAGTACTTC.

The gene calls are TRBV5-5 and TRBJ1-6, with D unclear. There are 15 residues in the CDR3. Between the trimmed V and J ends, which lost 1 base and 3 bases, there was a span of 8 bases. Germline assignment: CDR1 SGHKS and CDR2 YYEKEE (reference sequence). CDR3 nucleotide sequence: TGTGCCAGCAGCTTGAGGGCCAACTATAATTCACCCCTCCACTTT. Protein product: CASSLRANYNSPLHF.

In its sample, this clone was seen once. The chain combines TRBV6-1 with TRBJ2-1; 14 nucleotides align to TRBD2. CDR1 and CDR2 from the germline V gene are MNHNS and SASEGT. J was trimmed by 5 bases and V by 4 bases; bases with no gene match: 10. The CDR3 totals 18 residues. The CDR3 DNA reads TGTGCCAGCAGTGTGGGACTAGCGGGAGACAGTATGAACAATGAGCAGTTCTTC. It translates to CASSVGLAGDSMNNEQFF.

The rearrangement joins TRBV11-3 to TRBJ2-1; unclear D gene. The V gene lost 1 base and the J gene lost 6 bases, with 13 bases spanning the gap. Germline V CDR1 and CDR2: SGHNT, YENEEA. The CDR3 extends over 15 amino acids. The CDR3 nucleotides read TGTGCCAGCAGCTTAGGGGCGTACCCGTCCAATGAGCAGTTCTTC. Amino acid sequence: CASSLGAYPSNEQFF.

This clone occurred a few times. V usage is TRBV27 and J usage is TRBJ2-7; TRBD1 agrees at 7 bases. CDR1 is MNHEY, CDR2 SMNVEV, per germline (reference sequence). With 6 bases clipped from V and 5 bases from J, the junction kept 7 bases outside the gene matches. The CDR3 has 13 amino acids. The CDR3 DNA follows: TGTGCCAGCAGAAAGACAGGGTCGAACGAGCAGTACTTC. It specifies CASRKTGSNEQYF.

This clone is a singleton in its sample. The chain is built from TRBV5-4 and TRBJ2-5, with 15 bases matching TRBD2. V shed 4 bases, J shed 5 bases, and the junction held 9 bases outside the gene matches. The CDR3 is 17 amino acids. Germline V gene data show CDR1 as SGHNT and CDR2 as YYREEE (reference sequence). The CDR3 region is CASSPPGLAGGGETQYF. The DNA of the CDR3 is TGTGCCAGCAGCCCTCCGGGACTAGCGGGAGGTGGGGAGACCCAGTACTTC.

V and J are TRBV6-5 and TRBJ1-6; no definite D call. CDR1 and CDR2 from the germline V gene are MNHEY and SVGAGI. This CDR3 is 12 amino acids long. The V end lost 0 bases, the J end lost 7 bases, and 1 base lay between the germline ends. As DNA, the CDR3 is TGTGCCAGCAGTTACTCGAATTCACCCCTCCACTTT. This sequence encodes CASSYSNSPLHF.

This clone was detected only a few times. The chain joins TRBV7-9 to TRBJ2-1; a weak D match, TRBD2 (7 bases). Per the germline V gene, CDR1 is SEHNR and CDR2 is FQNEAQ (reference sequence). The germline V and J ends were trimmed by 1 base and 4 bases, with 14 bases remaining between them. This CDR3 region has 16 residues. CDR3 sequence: CASSLGEGVSYNEQFF. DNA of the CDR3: TGTGCCAGCAGCTTAGGGGAGGGGGTGTCATACAATGAGCAGTTCTTC.

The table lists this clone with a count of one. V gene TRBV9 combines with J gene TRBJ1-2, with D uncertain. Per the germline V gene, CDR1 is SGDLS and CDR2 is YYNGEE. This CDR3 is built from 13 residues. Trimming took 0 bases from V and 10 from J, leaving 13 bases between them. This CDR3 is CASSVVPQADYTF. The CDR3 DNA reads TGTGCCAGCAGCGTAGTTCCCCAGGCCGACTACACCTTC. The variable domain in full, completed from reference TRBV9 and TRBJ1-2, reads DSGVTQTPKHLITATGQRVTLRCSPRSGDLSVYWYQQSLDQGLQFLIQYYNGEERAKGNILERFSAQQFPDLHSELNLSSLELGDSALYFCASSVVPQADYTFGSGTRLTVV.

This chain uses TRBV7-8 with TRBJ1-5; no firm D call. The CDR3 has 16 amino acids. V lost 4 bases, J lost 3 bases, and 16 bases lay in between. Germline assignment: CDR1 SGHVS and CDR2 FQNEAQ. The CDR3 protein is CASSYTPPGNNQPQHF. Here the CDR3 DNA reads TGTGCCAGCAGCTATACTCCGCCGGGGAACAATCAGCCCCAGCATTTT.

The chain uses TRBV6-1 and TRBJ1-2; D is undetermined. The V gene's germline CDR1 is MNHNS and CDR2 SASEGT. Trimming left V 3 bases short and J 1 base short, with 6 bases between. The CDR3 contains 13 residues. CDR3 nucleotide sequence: TGTGCCAGCAGTGAGGGATATAACTATGGCTACACCTTC. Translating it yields CASSEGYNYGYTF.

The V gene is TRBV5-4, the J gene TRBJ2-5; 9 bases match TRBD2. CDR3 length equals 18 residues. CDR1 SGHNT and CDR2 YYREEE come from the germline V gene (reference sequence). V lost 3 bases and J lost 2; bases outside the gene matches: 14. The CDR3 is CASSSLRLREGLQETQYF. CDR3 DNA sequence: TGTGCCAGCAGCTCGCTACGATTGCGGGAGGGACTTCAAGAGACCCAGTACTTC.

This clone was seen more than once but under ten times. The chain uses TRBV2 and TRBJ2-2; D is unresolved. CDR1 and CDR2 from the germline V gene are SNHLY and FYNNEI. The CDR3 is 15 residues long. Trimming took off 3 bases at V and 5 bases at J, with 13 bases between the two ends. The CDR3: CASSEAIVNTGELFF. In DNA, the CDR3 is TGTGCCAGCAGTGAGGCGATAGTTAATACCGGGGAGCTGTTTTTT.